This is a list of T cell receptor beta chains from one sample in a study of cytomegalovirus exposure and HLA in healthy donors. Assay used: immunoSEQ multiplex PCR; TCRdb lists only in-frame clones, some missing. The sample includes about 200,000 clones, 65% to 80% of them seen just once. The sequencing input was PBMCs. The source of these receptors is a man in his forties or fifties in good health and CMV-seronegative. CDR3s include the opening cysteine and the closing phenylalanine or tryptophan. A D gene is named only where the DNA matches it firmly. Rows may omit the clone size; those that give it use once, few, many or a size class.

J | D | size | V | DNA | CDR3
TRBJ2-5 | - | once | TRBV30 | TGTGCCTGGAGTGTGCCGGGGGTGAGACAAGAGACCCAGTACTTC | CAWSVPGVRQETQYF
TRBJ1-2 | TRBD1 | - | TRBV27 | TGTGCCAGCAGTTACAGGGGCGCGGGTTATGGCTACACCTTC | CASSYRGAGYGYTF
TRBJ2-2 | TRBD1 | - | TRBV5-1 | TGCGCCAGCAGCTCCGGGGACAGGGGGCTAGGGGAGCTGTTTTTT | CASSSGDRGLGELFF
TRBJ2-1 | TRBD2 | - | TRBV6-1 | TGTGCCAGCAGTGAAATTATCGGACTAGCGGACGATGAGCAGTTCTTC | CASSEIIGLADDEQFF
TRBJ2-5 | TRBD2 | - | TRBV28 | TGTGCCAGCAGTTTGGGAGTAGCGGGAACTCGAGAGACCCAGTACTTC | CASSLGVAGTRETQYF
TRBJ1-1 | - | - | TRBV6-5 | TGTGCCAGCAGTTATCAGACAGGAGCGAACACTGAAGCTTTCTTT | CASSYQTGANTEAFF
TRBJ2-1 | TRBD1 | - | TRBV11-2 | TGTGCCAGCAGCACATTGACAGGGGCTGAGCAGTTCTTC | CASSTLTGAEQFF
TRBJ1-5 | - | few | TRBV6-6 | TGTGCCAGCAGTTACGACAGCTATAGCAATCAGCCCCAGCATTTT | CASSYDSYSNQPQHF
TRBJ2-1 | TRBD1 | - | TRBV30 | TGTGCCTGGAGGGCTCGACAGGGGATTTACAATGAGCAGTTCTTC | CAWRARQGIYNEQFF
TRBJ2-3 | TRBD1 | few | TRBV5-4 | TGTGCCAGCAGCTCGCAGGGGGCTGATACGCAGTATTTT | CASSSQGADTQYF
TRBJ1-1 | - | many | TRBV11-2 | TGTGCCAGCAGCTTGGGCTACGGATACACTGAAGCTTTCTTT | CASSLGYGYTEAFF
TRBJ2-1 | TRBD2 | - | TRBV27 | TGTGCCAGCAGTTCCCAGACTAGCGGGAGCTCCTACAATGAGCAGTTCTTC | CASSSQTSGSSYNEQFF
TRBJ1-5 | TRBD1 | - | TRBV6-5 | TGTGCCAGCAGCACCACAGGGGGCGTCAATCAGCCCCAGCATTTT | CASSTTGGVNQPQHF
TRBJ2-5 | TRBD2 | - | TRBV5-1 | TGCGCCAGCAGCAGTGGGCGGGAGGGCCGCGAGACCCAGTACTTC | CASSSGREGRETQYF
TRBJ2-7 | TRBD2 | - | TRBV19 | TGTGCCAGTAGCGGACTAGCGGGAGAGGGAAGGTACGAGCAGTACTTC | CASSGLAGEGRYEQYF
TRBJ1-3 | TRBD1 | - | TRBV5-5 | TGTGCCAGCAGTTACGGTTCAGGGGGCGGTGGAAACACCATATATTTT | CASSYGSGGGGNTIYF
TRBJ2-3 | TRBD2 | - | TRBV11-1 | TGTGCCAGCAGGGCCAGCGGGAGTGAATCAGATACGCAGTATTTT | CASRASGSESDTQYF
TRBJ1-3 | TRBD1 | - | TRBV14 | TGTGCCAGCAGCCTGGGACAGGGAGCGGACACCATATATTTT | CASSLGQGADTIYF
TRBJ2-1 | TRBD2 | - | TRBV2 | TGTGCCAGCAGCCCCTCGGGACTAGCGGGAGGAGGCAATGAGCAGTTCTTC | CASSPSGLAGGGNEQFF
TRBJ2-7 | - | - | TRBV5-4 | TGTGCCAGCAGCTTGGGGGGGCCCTACGAGCAGTACTTC | CASSLGGPYEQYF
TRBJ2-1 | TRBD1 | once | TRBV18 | TGTGCCAGCTCACCGTTGGGACAGTCCCAAGGTGAGCAGTTCTTC | CASSPLGQSQGEQFF
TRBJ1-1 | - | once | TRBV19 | TGTGCCAGCCGAGACACAGGGCACACTGAAGCTTTCTTT | CASRDTGHTEAFF
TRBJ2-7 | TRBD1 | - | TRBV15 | TGTGCCACCAGCAGACCTACGTCGACAGGGACCTACGAGCAGTACTTC | CATSRPTSTGTYEQYF
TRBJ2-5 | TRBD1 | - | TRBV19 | TGTGCCACATCGGGACAGGGGGCAGGCGAGGAGACCCAGTACTTC | CATSGQGAGEETQYF
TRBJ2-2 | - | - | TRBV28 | TGTGCCAGCAGCCCGCTTGAGAAGAACACCGGGGAGCTGTTTTTT | CASSPLEKNTGELFF
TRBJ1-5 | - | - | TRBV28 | TGTGCCAGCAGTTCCCCCGTCCGACAGCGCAATCAGCCCCAGCATTTT | CASSSPVRQRNQPQHF
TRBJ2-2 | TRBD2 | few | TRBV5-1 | TGCGCCAGCAGCGTGACTACTAGCGGGTCCACCGGGGAGCTGTTTTTT | CASSVTTSGSTGELFF
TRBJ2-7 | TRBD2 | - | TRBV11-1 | TGTGCCAGCAGCTTCCCGGGAGGGGCCGACGAGCAGTACTTC | CASSFPGGADEQYF
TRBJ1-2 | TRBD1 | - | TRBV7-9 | TGTGCCAGCAGCTTCCGGGGACAGTCTGGGGGCTACACCTTC | CASSFRGQSGGYTF
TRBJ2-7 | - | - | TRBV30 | TGTGCCTGGAGTGTAGGTCAGGGCCAGCAGTACTTC | CAWSVGQGQQYF
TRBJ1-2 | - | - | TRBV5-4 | TGTGCCAGCAGCTTGGCGGCAGGGAACTATGGCTACACCTTC | CASSLAAGNYGYTF
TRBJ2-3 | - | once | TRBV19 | TGTGCCAGTAGTATAGGGCAGGGGAAAACCACAGATACGCAGTATTTT | CASSIGQGKTTDTQYF
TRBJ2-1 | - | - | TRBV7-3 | TGTGCCAGCAGCCCCCGGCGGAGCTCCTACAATGAGCAGTTCTTC | CASSPRRSSYNEQFF
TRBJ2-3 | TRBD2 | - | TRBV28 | TGTGCCAGCACCTCGGGGGGAACAGATACGCAGTATTTT | CASTSGGTDTQYF
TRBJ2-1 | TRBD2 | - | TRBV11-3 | TGTGCCAGCAGCTTAGTGTTGGCGGGAGTCTACAATGAGCAGTTCTTC | CASSLVLAGVYNEQFF
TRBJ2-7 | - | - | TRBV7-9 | TGTGCCAGCAGCTTCGAGTACGAGCAGTACTTC | CASSFEYEQYF
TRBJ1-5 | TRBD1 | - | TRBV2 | TGTGCCAGCACAATATCGGGACAGGGTAATCAGCCCCAGCATTTT | CASTISGQGNQPQHF
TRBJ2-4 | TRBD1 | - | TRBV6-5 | TGTGCCAGCAGTTACTCGAGGGACAGGGGTGCACCCATTCAGTACTTC | CASSYSRDRGAPIQYF
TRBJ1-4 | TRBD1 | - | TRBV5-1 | TGCGCCAGCAGTCCTCCGGGACAGCAGAATGAAAAACTGTTTTTT | CASSPPGQQNEKLFF
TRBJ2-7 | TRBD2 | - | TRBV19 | TGTGCCAGTTCCCCGGGACTAGCGGGAGTGGGCGAGCAGTACTTC | CASSPGLAGVGEQYF
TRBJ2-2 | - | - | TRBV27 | TGTGCCAGCAGTTTTTTCCCATGGCGGGATTACACCGGGGAGCTGTTTTTT | CASSFFPWRDYTGELFF
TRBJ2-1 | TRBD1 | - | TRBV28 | TGTGCCAGCTACGGACAGGTAAAATACAATGAGCAGTTCTTC | CASYGQVKYNEQFF
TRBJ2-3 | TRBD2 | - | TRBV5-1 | TGCGCCAGCAGCGGGGGGGGACTAGCGGGTCGTACAGATACGCAGTATTTT | CASSGGGLAGRTDTQYF
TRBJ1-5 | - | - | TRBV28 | TGTGCCAGCAGTTTTCGGGGGGGTCTTTATAGCAATCAGCCCCAGCATTTT | CASSFRGGLYSNQPQHF
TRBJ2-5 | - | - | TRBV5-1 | TGCGCCAGCAGCCCCGCACCCCCACAGGAGACCCAGTACTTC | CASSPAPPQETQYF
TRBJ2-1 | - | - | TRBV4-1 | TGCGCCAGCAGGGTCAGGACAGCCTCCTACAATGAGCAGTTCTTC | CASRVRTASYNEQFF
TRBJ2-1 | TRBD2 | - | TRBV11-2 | TGTGCCAGCAGCTTTAACGGGAGGGCCATATACAATGAGCAGTTCTTC | CASSFNGRAIYNEQFF
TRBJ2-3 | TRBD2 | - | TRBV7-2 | TGTGCCAGCAGCGGGGGGGGACTAGCGGGAGCCCCAGATACGCAGTATTTT | CASSGGGLAGAPDTQYF
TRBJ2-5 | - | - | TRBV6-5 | TGTGCCAGCAGAACAGGGGAGACCCAGTACTTC | CASRTGETQYF
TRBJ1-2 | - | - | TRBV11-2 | TGTGCCAGCAGCTCCCAACCCAGGGGTAACTATGGCTACACCTTC | CASSSQPRGNYGYTF
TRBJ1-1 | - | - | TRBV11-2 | TGTGCCAGCAGCTTCGGTCGGGGGACTGAAGCTTTCTTT | CASSFGRGTEAFF
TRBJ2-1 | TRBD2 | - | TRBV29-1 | TGCAGCGGGGGTAGGGGCGGGAGCTCCTACAATGAGCAGTTCTTC | CSGGRGGSSYNEQFF
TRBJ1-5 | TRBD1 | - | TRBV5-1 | TGCGCCAGCAGCATAACCCCGGACAGGGCGGATCAGCCCCAGCATTTT | CASSITPDRADQPQHF
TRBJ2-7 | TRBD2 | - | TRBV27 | TGTGCCAGCAGTGAGACTAGCGGGGGTTTAGAGCAGTACTTC | CASSETSGGLEQYF
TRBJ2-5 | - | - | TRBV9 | TGTGCCAGCAGCGTAAGGGGGGGAGGGTACCAAGAGACCCAGTACTTC | CASSVRGGGYQETQYF
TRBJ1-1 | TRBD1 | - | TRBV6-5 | TGTGCCAGCAGTTTCCCCGGGACAGGGGGCGCAGAAGCTTTCTTT | CASSFPGTGGAEAFF
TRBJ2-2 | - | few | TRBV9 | TGTGCCAGCAGCGTATTAGGGGCTAGCGCGAACACCGGGGAGCTGTTTTTT | CASSVLGASANTGELFF
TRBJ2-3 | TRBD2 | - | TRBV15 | TGTGCCACCAGCAGAGATCCTGGGGTAGCGGGAAACGCGCAGTATTTT | CATSRDPGVAGNAQYF
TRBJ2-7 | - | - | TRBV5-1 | TGCGCCAGCAGCTTGGGCCAAAACTCCGGGACAAGGCTGTACGAGCAGTACTTC | CASSLGQNSGTRLYEQYF
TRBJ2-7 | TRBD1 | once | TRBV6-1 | TGTGCCAGCAGCATCGGGACAGGGGTATACGAGCAGTACTTC | CASSIGTGVYEQYF